The 30 T cell receptor beta chains in this list originate from one sample, sequenced in a study of blood T cell repertoires in COVID-19. Assay: immunoSEQ multiplex PCR; the TCRdb copy retains only in-frame clones and omits some. The sample lists 200,000 to 250,000 clones, around 89% occurring once. Sequenced sample: peripheral blood. These receptors all stem from a woman aged 40 to 55 with acute or convalescent COVID-19.

The V and J genes are TRBV12-3 or TRBV12-4 and TRBJ2-1; 8 bases are a match to TRBD2. The CDR3 sequence is 10 residues long. The DNA of the CDR3 is TGTGCGTCGCGGGGGGACGAGCAGTTCTTC. Encoded protein: CASRGDEQFF.

The J gene is TRBJ1-1, the V gene TRBV6-5; D gene unclear. Trimming cost V 6 bases and J 2 bases, with 10 bases left between them. Germline assignment: CDR1 MNHEY and CDR2 SVGAGI. The CDR3 sequence is 13 residues long. CDR3: CASSKAENTEAFF. CDR3 nucleotides: TGTGCCAGCAGCAAAGCGGAAAACACTGAAGCTTTCTTT.

The chain is built from TRBV5-1 and TRBJ2-7; D may be TRBD2 (6 bases). This CDR3 has 14 residues. Germline V CDR1 and CDR2: SGHRS, YFSETQ. V lost 4 bases and J lost 2, with 13 bases in between. The CDR3 coding sequence is TGCGCCAGCAGCGCCTGGGGAGGAGCCTACGAGCAGTACGTC. Its translation is CASSAWGGAYEQYV.

The chain is built from TRBV3-1 (or the pseudogene TRBV3-2) and TRBJ1-3, with D hard to call. CDR3 length: 17 amino acids. Trimming stripped 1 base from V and 2 bases from J, with 15 bases between. Germline lookup yields CDR1 LGHDT and CDR2 YNNKEL (reference sequence). Here the CDR3 reads CASSQVLPGLTGNTIYF. The DNA of the CDR3 is TGTGCCAGCAGCCAAGTTCTTCCAGGTCTAACTGGAAACACCATATATTTT.

The genes are TRBV29-1 and TRBJ1-1; no clear D. The germline V gene encodes CDR1 SQVTM and CDR2 ANQGSEA. V gave up 2 bases and J gave up 7 bases, with 17 bases separating them. The CDR3 loop spans 14 amino acids. This CDR3 reads CSVEIRAKDFEAFF. The CDR3 nucleotides read TGCAGCGTTGAAATACGGGCGAAGGACTTTGAAGCTTTCTTT.

The gene calls are TRBV11-2 and TRBJ2-7, with D tentatively TRBD2 (5 bases). The V gene's germline CDR1 is SGHAT and CDR2 FQNNGV. Trimming left V 5 bases short and J 3 bases short, with 14 bases between. This CDR3 has 14 amino acids. The CDR3 coding sequence is TGTGCCAGCAGCCCGGGAATAGGGAGCTACGAGCAGTACGTC. Its translation: CASSPGIGSYEQYV.

The chain has TRBV5-4 and TRBJ2-1, with TRBD1 identical over 9 bases. The length of the CDR3 is 13 residues. V shed 2 bases and J 10 bases; nucleotides not matched to a gene: 4. Germline assignment: CDR1 SGHNT and CDR2 YYREEE (reference sequence). The CDR3 region is CASSFRDREEQFF. The DNA for the CDR3 is TGTGCCAGCAGCTTCCGGGACAGGGAAGAGCAGTTCTTC. Based on the CDR3 plus reference TRBV5-4 and TRBJ2-1, the full variable domain is ETGVTQSPTHLIKTRGQQVTLRCSSQSGHNTVSWYQQALGQGPQFIFQYYREEENGRGNFPPRFSGLQFPNYSSELNVNALELDDSALYLCASSFRDREEQFFGPGTRLTVL.

This clone was detected only once. This chain uses TRBV19 with TRBJ1-2; weak D call: TRBD1 (5 bases). The ends were cut back, 4 bases at V and 6 bases at J, with 12 bases in the middle. This CDR3 region has 13 residues. Germline V lookup: CDR1 LNHDA, CDR2 SQIVND (reference sequence). The CDR3 DNA is TGTGCCAGTAGTAGAGATGAAGGGGATGGCTACACCTTC. Amino acids: CASSRDEGDGYTF.

The chain joins TRBV6-5 to TRBJ1-1; D gene unclear. Per germline, CDR1 MNHEY and CDR2 SVGAGI. The CDR3 consists of 15 residues. The ends were cut back, 7 bases at V and 4 bases at J, with 19 bases in the middle. CDR3 residues: CASTQGREEGTEAFF. CDR3 in DNA: TGTGCCAGCACCCAAGGAAGGGAGGAGGGCACTGAAGCTTTCTTT.

The chain has TRBV6-5 and TRBJ1-1; a weak D match, TRBD1 (6 bases). This CDR3 is 15 amino acids long. With 2 bases removed from V and 5 bases from J, the gap between germline ends came to 15 bases. In germline, CDR1 is MNHEY, CDR2 SVGAGI. The CDR3 nucleotides read TGTGCCAGCAGTTACCACGGGGGGGCAGGGACTGAAGCTTTCTTT. This gives the protein CASSYHGGAGTEAFF.

The V call is TRBV30, the J call TRBJ2-2; D might be TRBD2 (5 bases). CDR3 length: 14 amino acids. V lost 0 bases to trimming and J lost 4 bases, with 9 bases between them. Germline V gene sequence: CDR1 GTSNPN, CDR2 SVGIG (reference sequence). CDR3 coding DNA: TGTGCCTGGAGTGTCGGGGTCACCACCGGGGAGCTGTTTTTT. This sequence encodes CAWSVGVTTGELFF. Based on the CDR3 plus reference TRBV30 and TRBJ2-2, the full variable domain is SQTIHQWPATLVQPVGSPLSLECTVEGTSNPNLYWYRQAAGRGLQLLFYSVGIGQISSEVPQNLSASRPQDRQFILSSKKLLLSDSGFYLCAWSVGVTTGELFFGEGSRLTVL.

The J gene is TRBJ2-3, the V gene TRBV5-1; 13 bases match TRBD2. The length of the CDR3 is 18 residues. V was pared by 3 bases and J by 5 bases, with 12 bases of the junction left unmatched. The germline V gene has CDR1 SGHRS and CDR2 YFSETQ. This CDR3 is CASSSKLAGGQMGDTQYF. The CDR3 DNA sequence: TGCGCCAGCAGCTCCAAACTAGCGGGGGGGCAGATGGGAGATACGCAGTATTTT.

The V and J genes are TRBV5-1 and TRBJ2-5; TRBD1 might be the D (6 bases). The CDR3 is 15 residues long. Germline V gene sequence: CDR1 SGHRS, CDR2 YFSETQ. V lost 0 bases to trimming and J lost 4 bases, with 13 bases between them. The CDR3 spells CASSLGQGSSETQYF. CDR3 in DNA: TGCGCCAGCAGCTTGGGGCAGGGGTCGTCAGAGACCCAGTACTTC. The whole variable domain, remainder taken from reference TRBV5-1 and TRBJ2-5, is KAGVTQTPRYLIKTRGQQVTLSCSPISGHRSVSWYQQTPGQGLQFLFEYFSETQRNKGNFPGRFSGRQFSNSRSEMNVSTLELGDSALYLCASSLGQGSSETQYFGPGTRLLVL.

This chain joins TRBV11-2 and TRBJ1-2; 8 bases align to TRBD1. With 5 bases clipped from V and 8 bases from J, the junction kept 4 bases outside the gene matches. The CDR3 is 12 amino acids. Per germline, CDR1 SGHAT and CDR2 FQNNGV. This CDR3 is CASSPRTGGYTF. DNA for the CDR3: TGTGCCAGCAGCCCAAGGACAGGGGGCTACACCTTC.

This chain connects TRBV19 to TRBJ1-1, with D possibly matching TRBD1 (5 bases). The germline gives CDR1 LNHDA, CDR2 SQIVND (reference sequence). CDR3 length equals 15 residues. The ends were cut back, 3 bases at V and 6 bases at J, with 17 bases in the middle. The CDR3 reads CASSIYGPPGPEAFF. The CDR3 DNA reads as TGTGCCAGTAGTATTTATGGCCCCCCAGGGCCTGAAGCTTTCTTT.

About this clone itself: One junction end does not reproduce the germline sequence, and a read error may be involved. The chain joins TRBV7-9 to TRBJ2-1; 9 bases line up with TRBD2. The CDR3 is made up of 15 amino acids. Germline V gene sequence: CDR1 SEHNR, CDR2 FQNEAQ (reference sequence). The DNA for the CDR3 is TGTGCCAGTAGCTTAGACGTACTAGCGGGCCCCCGCGGGTTCTTC. Its translation is CASSLDVLAGPRGFF.

The rearrangement links TRBV11-2 to TRBJ2-3; TRBD1 might be the D (6 bases). The ends were cut back, 1 base at V and 4 bases at J, with 12 bases in the middle. From germline, CDR1 is SGHAT and CDR2 FQNNGV. This CDR3 comprises 15 residues. CDR3 sequence (DNA): TGTGCCAGCAGCTTAGGGGGGCGATGGGCAGATACGCAGTATTTT. Protein: CASSLGGRWADTQYF.

The CDR3 loop reads CASSGTAPPNQPQHF. The DNA for the CDR3 is TGTGCCAGCTCGGGGACAGCGCCACCGAATCAGCCCCAGCATTTT. The chain uses TRBV18 and TRBJ1-5; TRBD1 aligns across 7 bases. Trimming cost V 6 bases and J 4 bases; bases outside gene matches: 9. The CDR3 covers 15 residues. CDR1 is KGHSH and CDR2 is LQKENI in the germline V gene.

This rearrangement joins TRBV18 to TRBJ1-1, with 10 positions matching TRBD1. The CDR3 sequence is 18 residues long. J was trimmed by 2 bases and V by 2 bases; bases with no gene match: 11. Germline V gene lookup returns CDR1 KGHSH and CDR2 LQKENI. The CDR3 bases are TGTGCCAGCTCACCATCGACAGGGGGCGGAGGGGGAAACACTGAAGCTTTCTTT. This translates into CASSPSTGGGGGNTEAFF.

The V and J genes are TRBV6-5 and TRBJ2-7; D is possibly TRBD2 (5 bases). Germline CDR1 and CDR2: MNHEY and SVGAGI. The CDR3 has 14 amino acids. Trimming left V 7 bases short and J 4 bases short, with 17 bases between. The CDR3 sequence: CASTSGSSLYEQYV. As DNA, the CDR3 is TGTGCCAGCACGTCGGGGAGTTCGTTATACGAGCAGTACGTC.

The J gene is TRBJ2-2, the V gene TRBV24-1, with 9 bases aligning to TRBD1. V lost 2 bases and J lost 6; bases outside the gene matches: 3. Germline-derived CDR1 and CDR2 are KGHDR and SFDVKD. The CDR3 is made up of 15 amino acids. The CDR3 nucleotides are TGTGCCACCAGTGATTGGACAGGGGAATCCGGGGAGCTGTTTTTT. This gives the protein CATSDWTGESGELFF.

The chain joins TRBV2 to TRBJ2-3; no reliable D call. V dropped 0 bases and J dropped 0 bases, with 13 bases sitting between them. This CDR3 spans 17 amino acids. Per the germline V gene, CDR1 is SNHLY and CDR2 is FYNNEI. The CDR3 sequence is CASSEALRVTSTDTQYF. The CDR3 DNA is TGTGCCAGCAGTGAAGCGCTTCGGGTAACTAGCACAGATACGCAGTATTTT.

This chain links TRBV7-9 with TRBJ1-6; unclear D gene. V was cut by 8 bases and J by 4 bases, with 15 bases left in between. The CDR3 totals 15 residues. The germline CDR1 and CDR2 sequences are SEHNR and FQNEAQ (reference sequence). Here the CDR3 reads CASALRGAYNSPLHF. DNA of the CDR3: TGTGCCAGCGCGCTACGGGGAGCGTATAATTCACCCCTCCACTTT.

V usage is TRBV2 and J usage is TRBJ1-2; D not resolved. CDR3 length: 17 residues. Per germline, CDR1 SNHLY and CDR2 FYNNEI. Trimming left V 2 bases short and J 0 bases short, with 16 bases between. The CDR3 protein is CASSENPQVSANYGYTF. The CDR3 DNA follows: TGTGCCAGCAGTGAAAATCCTCAGGTATCCGCTAACTATGGCTACACCTTC.

J is TRBJ2-3 and V is TRBV7-8, with D perhaps TRBD2 (6 bases). The CDR3 is 13 amino acids. V lost 0 bases and J lost 6, with 7 bases in between. The germline gives CDR1 SGHVS, CDR2 FQNEAQ. The CDR3 DNA reads TGTGCCAGCAGCTTAGCCCTAGCGGATACGCAGTATTTT. This encodes CASSLALADTQYF. Full variable domain (remainder filled in from reference TRBV7-8 and TRBJ2-3): GAGVSQSPRYKVAKRGQDVALRCDPISGHVSLFWYQQALGQGPEFLTYFQNEAQLDKSGLPSDRFFAERPEGSVSTLKIQRTQQEDSAVYLCASSLALADTQYFGPGTRLTVL.

V usage is TRBV30 and J usage is TRBJ1-2; D call uncertain. Germline CDR1 GTSNPN, CDR2 SVGIG (reference sequence). The CDR3 totals 13 residues. V was trimmed by 5 bases and J by 2 bases, leaving 12 bases between them. CDR3 sequence reads: CAWCHQANYGYTF. The DNA for the CDR3 is TGTGCCTGGTGTCACCAAGCGAACTATGGCTACACCTTC.

This clone was seen only once. The chain is built from TRBV5-1 and TRBJ1-2; no clear D. The V end was cut by 8 bases, the J end by 5 bases, with 13 bases between. Germline lookup yields CDR1 SGHRS and CDR2 YFSETQ. This CDR3 spans 12 amino acids. CDR3 amino acids: CASGEGPYGYTF. CDR3 nucleotides: TGCGCCAGTGGAGAGGGCCCGTATGGCTACACCTTC.

This clone was observed a single time. V and J are TRBV5-1 and TRBJ2-3; the D gene is possibly TRBD1 (5 bases). Looked up from germline, CDR1 is SGHRS and CDR2 is YFSETQ. V was pared by 0 bases and J by 5 bases, with 10 bases between. This CDR3 contains 14 residues. The CDR3 region is CASSLGQREDTQYF. The CDR3 nucleotides read TGCGCCAGCAGCTTGGGACAGCGCGAAGATACGCAGTATTTT.

This chain joins TRBV19 and TRBJ1-6, with TRBD1 matching 9 bases. The CDR3 is 16 residues long. Trimming removed 4 bases from V and 9 bases from J; junction bases left unmatched: 10. Germline assignment: CDR1 LNHDA and CDR2 SQIVND (reference sequence). The CDR3 loop is CASSTDPGQGGSPLHF. The CDR3 DNA sequence: TGTGCCAGTAGTACGGATCCGGGACAGGGAGGTTCACCCCTCCACTTT. The variable domain in full, with the rest retrieved from reference TRBV19 and TRBJ1-6, is DGGITQSPKYLFRKEGQNVTLSCEQNLNHDAMYWYRQDPGQGLRLIYYSQIVNDFQKGDIAEGYSVSREKKESFPLTVTSAQKNPTAFYLCASSTDPGQGGSPLHFGNGTRLTVT.

The chain employs TRBV6-2 or TRBV6-3 and TRBJ1-5; the D is unclear. Germline CDR1 reads MNHEY; CDR2 reads SVGEGT. V was shortened by 5 bases and J by 1 base, with 9 bases between the two germline ends. The CDR3 runs 14 residues. The CDR3 sequence: CASSMYVSNQPQHF. The CDR3, as DNA: TGTGCCAGCAGTATGTATGTGAGCAATCAGCCCCAGCATTTT.